The 10 T cell receptor beta chains below all came from one sample that was sequenced in a study of beta chain features in type 1 diabetes. Overall study findings and caveats: Moderate yet significant TCRB CDR3 shortening was seen in Type 1 diabetes patients in all four CD4+ subsets.

These TCRs' antigens remain unknown. Reverse transcription of all isolated RNA meant that expressed TCRB transcripts were sequenced. Clones were sequenced by immunoSEQ multiplex PCR, and TCRdb holds only the in-frame ones, with some missing. The sample yields some 350,000 clones, over 9% seen once. The sequenced sample consisted of central memory CD4+ T cells from blood. All receptors come from a man aged 25-45 years with type 1 diabetes.

This clone has a handful of counts. The rearrangement joins TRBV7-2 to TRBJ2-1; weak D call: TRBD1 (6 bases). V lost 5 bases to trimming and J lost 7 bases, with 15 bases between them. This CDR3 region has 14 residues. Germline V gene lookup returns CDR1 SGHTA and CDR2 FQGNSA. CDR3 in amino acids: CASSRNRVSNEQFF. CDR3 coding DNA: TGTGCCAGCAGCCGGAACAGGGTTTCAAATGAGCAGTTCTTC.

V is TRBV30 and J is TRBJ1-1, with 7 positions matching TRBD1. Germline V CDR1 and CDR2: GTSNPN, SVGIG (reference sequence). The CDR3 covers 15 residues. With 2 bases clipped from V and 11 bases from J, the junction kept 17 bases outside the gene matches. For the CDR3, the DNA is TGTGCCTGGAGTATTAATCAGGGGGTTTTTGAGCCGGCTTTCTTT. Protein: CAWSINQGVFEPAFF. Full variable domain (outside the CDR3, taken from reference TRBV30 and TRBJ1-1): SQTIHQWPATLVQPVGSPLSLECTVEGTSNPNLYWYRQAAGRGLQLLFYSVGIGQISSEVPQNLSASRPQDRQFILSSKKLLLSDSGFYLCAWSINQGVFEPAFFGQGTRLTVV.

This chain connects TRBV5-4 to TRBJ1-1; 12 bases line up with TRBD1. V shed 5 bases, J shed 6 bases, and the junction held 8 bases outside the gene matches. Germline V lookup: CDR1 SGHNT, CDR2 YYREEE (reference sequence). The CDR3 sequence is 15 residues long. CDR3 DNA sequence: TGTGCCAGCAGTTTTGGGACAGGGGGCCGGGCTGAAGCTTTCTTT. Encoded protein: CASSFGTGGRAEAFF. The variable domain in full, completed from reference TRBV5-4 and TRBJ1-1, reads ETGVTQSPTHLIKTRGQQVTLRCSSQSGHNTVSWYQQALGQGPQFIFQYYREEENGRGNFPPRFSGLQFPNYSSELNVNALELDDSALYLCASSFGTGGRAEAFFGQGTRLTVV.

The rearrangement links TRBV7-7 to TRBJ2-2; D not resolved. The CDR3 length is 14 residues. Germline-derived CDR1 and CDR2 are SSHAT and FNYEAQ (reference sequence). The V end was cut by 2 bases, the J end by 5 bases, with 9 bases between. CDR3 in amino acids: CASSLRVSTGELFF. CDR3 nucleotide sequence: TGTGCCAGCAGCTTACGGGTCTCAACCGGGGAGCTGTTTTTT.

The CDR3 coding sequence is TGTGCCAGCAGCTTAGATTCTTTTGTTTTTGGGACAGCCGTTGAAAAACTGTTTTTT. This gives the protein CASSLDSFVFGTAVEKLFF. This chain links TRBV11-2 with TRBJ1-4, with 7 nucleotides matching TRBD1. CDR3 length: 19 amino acids. V gave up 0 bases and J gave up 7 bases; unmatched junction bases: 17. CDR1 is SGHAT, CDR2 FQNNGV, per germline.

CDR3 bases: TGTGCCAGCGCCCTTTTTGTCGCGGGCTCCTACGAGCAGTACTTC. This translates into CASALFVAGSYEQYF. This chain joins TRBV7-9 and TRBJ2-7, with a weak D call TRBD2 (5 bases). The CDR3 loop spans 15 amino acids. Trimming pared 8 bases from V and 0 bases from J, leaving 17 bases between. CDR1 and CDR2 from the germline V gene are SEHNR and FQNEAQ (reference sequence).

V usage is TRBV7-3 and J usage is TRBJ2-1; 7 bases match TRBD2. Germline assignment: CDR1 SGHTA and CDR2 FQGTGA. Unmatched junction bases numbered 11, after V lost 6 bases and J lost 9 bases. This CDR3 spans 14 amino acids. In DNA, the CDR3 is TGTGCCAGCAGGCGTGAGACTAGCTCTAGTGAGCAGTTCTTC. The encoded protein is CASRRETSSSEQFF.

On this clone itself: A much larger clone lies one base from this, so it may be a read error. Other DNA sequences in this sample translate to the same CDR3. The genes are TRBV5-1 and TRBJ1-2; tentatively, D is TRBD1 (5 bases). The CDR3 loop spans 16 amino acids. CDR1 SGHRS and CDR2 YFSETQ come from the germline V gene. Between the trimmed V and J ends, which lost 3 bases and 2 bases, there was a span of 17 bases. Written as DNA, the CDR3 is TGCGCCAGCAGCTCCAAGGGACTGCCGGGAAACTATGGCTACACCTTC. Its protein is CASSSKGLPGNYGYTF.

This clone was counted between two and nine times. The chain is built from TRBV6-1 and TRBJ2-1; D gene uncertain. The ends were cut back, 6 bases at V and 9 bases at J, with 15 bases in the middle. The length of the CDR3 is 13 residues. Germline CDR1 and CDR2: MNHNS and SASEGT. CDR3 region: CASSLTSRGEQFF. The CDR3 DNA sequence: TGTGCCAGCAGCCTCACGAGCCGCGGTGAGCAGTTCTTC.

The chain joins TRBV15 to TRBJ2-3, with TRBD2 matching over 10 bases. Germline trimming cut 3 bases from V and 1 base from J; bases unmatched to any gene: 4. The V gene's germline CDR1 is LNHNV and CDR2 YYDKDF (reference sequence). This CDR3 spans 16 amino acids. The CDR3 DNA sequence: TGTGCCACCAGCAGTCCTACTAGCGGGGGCACAGATACGCAGTATTTT. Amino acids: CATSSPTSGGTDTQYF. Full variable domain (missing parts from reference TRBV15 and TRBJ2-3): DAMVIQNPRYQVTQFGKPVTLSCSQTLNHNVMYWYQQKSSQAPKLLFHYYDKDFNNEADTPDNFQSRRPNTSFCFLDIRSPGLGDTAMYLCATSSPTSGGTDTQYFGPGTRLTVL.